This entry concerns a single T cell receptor beta chain. This record comes from a study of OX40 agonist ivuxolimab in advanced cancers. CDR3 size: 15 residues. Germline CDR1 SGHRS, CDR2 YFSETQ. Trimming cost V 5 bases and J 1 base; bases outside gene matches: 5. This table comes from immunoSEQ multiplex PCR, and its TCRdb copy is limited to in-frame clones, with some not included. This sample has tens of thousands of clones, with around 88% found just once. The V and J genes are TRBV5-1 and TRBJ2-1, with 8 positions matching TRBD2. The receptor was isolated from an adult with an advanced solid tumor such as melanoma, head and neck, liver or kidney cancer. Sequencing was performed on CD4+ or CD8+ T cells sorted from blood, taken in a trial of the OX40 agonist ivuxolimab. The CDR3 coding sequence is TGCGCCAGCAGTTTAGCGGGGAGTTCCTACAATGAGCAGTTCTTC. Its protein product is CASSLAGSSYNEQFF.